This T cell receptor (beta chain) was found in a study of blood T cells in healthy people across ages. In the study overall: The template switching approach captured approximately one barcoded beta molecule for every two T cells.

Study results and caveats: Diversity of TCR beta correlated strongly with naive T cell percentage.

Worth noting for this clonotype: Its antigen is not known.

Researchers report isolating at least 7 million PBMCs per sample. For the second PCR, which ran for 7 to 11 cycles, a sample-barcoded 5' primer and a J-beta primer mix were used. TCRdb independently ran MiXCR on the 5' RACE reads; one entry per CDR3 protein. The sample includes 1.5 million to 2 million distinct CDR3 sequences, around 50% of them seen just once. The CDR3 consists of 18 residues. Losses at the gene ends were 0 bases for V and 3 bases for J; bases not matched to a gene: 7. Germline lookup yields CDR1 SGHRS and CDR2 YFSETQ. Specimen: blood. The clonotype originates from a woman in her thirties or forties in good health. This chain joins TRBV5-1 and TRBJ2-1; 12 bases line up with TRBD2. The CDR3 loop reads CASSLVRTSGVDYNEQFF. The CDR3 DNA follows: TGCGCCAGCAGCTTGGTCAGGACTAGCGGGGTCGACTACAATGAGCAGTTCTTC.